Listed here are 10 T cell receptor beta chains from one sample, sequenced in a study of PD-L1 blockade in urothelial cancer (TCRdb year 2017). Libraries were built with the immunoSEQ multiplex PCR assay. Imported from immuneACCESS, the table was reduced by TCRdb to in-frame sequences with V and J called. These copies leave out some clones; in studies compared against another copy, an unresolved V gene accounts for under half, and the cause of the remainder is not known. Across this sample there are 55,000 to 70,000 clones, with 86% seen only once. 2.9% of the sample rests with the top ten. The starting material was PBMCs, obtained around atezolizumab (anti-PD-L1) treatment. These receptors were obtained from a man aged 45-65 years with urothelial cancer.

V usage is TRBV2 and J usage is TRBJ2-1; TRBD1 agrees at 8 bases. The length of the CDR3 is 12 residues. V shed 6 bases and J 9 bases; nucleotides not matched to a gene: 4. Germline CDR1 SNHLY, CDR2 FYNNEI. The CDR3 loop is CASRATGGEQFF. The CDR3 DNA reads TGTGCCAGCAGAGCCACAGGGGGTGAGCAGTTCTTC.

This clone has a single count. This CDR3 is CASTLLEISYNEQFF. The CDR3 region has the DNA TGTGCCAGCACCCTACTCGAGATCTCCTACAATGAGCAGTTCTTC. The chain combines TRBV2 with TRBJ2-1, with no clear D. CDR3 size: 15 residues. V lost 7 bases, J lost 0 bases, and 13 bases lay in between. Germline values: CDR1 SNHLY, CDR2 FYNNEI.

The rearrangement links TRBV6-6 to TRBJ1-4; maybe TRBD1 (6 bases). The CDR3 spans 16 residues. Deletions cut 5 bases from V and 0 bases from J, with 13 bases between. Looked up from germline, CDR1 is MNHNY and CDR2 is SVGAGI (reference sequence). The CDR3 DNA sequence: TGTGCCAGCAGTCGGCGACAGGCGGCAACTAATGAAAAACTGTTTTTT. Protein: CASSRRQAATNEKLFF.

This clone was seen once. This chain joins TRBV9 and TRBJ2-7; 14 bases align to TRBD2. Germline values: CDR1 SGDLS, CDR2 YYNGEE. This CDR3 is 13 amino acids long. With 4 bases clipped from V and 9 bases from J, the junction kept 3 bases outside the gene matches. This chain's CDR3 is CASSSGLAGVQYF. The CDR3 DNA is TGTGCCAGCAGCTCGGGACTAGCGGGAGTGCAGTACTTC.

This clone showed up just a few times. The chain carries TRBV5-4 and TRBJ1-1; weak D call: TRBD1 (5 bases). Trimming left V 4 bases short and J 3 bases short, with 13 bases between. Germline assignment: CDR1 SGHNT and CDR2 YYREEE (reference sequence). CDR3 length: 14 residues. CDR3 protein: CASSRDLQDTEAFF. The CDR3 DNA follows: TGTGCCAGCAGCAGAGACCTACAGGACACTGAAGCTTTCTTT.

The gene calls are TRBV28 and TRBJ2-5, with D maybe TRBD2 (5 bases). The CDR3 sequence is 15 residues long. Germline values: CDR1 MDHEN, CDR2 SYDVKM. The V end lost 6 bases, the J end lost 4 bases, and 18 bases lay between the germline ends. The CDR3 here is CASSRTRSGAETQYF. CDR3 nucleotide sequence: TGTGCCAGCAGCCGCACTCGGAGCGGTGCAGAGACCCAGTACTTC.

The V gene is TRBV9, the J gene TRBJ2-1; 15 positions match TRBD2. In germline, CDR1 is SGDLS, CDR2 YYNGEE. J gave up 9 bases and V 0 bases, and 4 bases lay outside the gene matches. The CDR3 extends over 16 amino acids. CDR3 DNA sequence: TGTGCCAGCAGCGTAGCCGGGGGACTAGCGGGGGGTGAGCAGTTCTTC. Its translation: CASSVAGGLAGGEQFF.

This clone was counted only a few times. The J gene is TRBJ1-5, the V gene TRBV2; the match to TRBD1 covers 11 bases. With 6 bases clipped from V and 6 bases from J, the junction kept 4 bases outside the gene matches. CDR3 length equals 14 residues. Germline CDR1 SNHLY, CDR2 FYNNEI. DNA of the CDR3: TGTGCCAGCAGCACCGGGACAGGGGGTCAGCCCCAGCATTTT. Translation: CASSTGTGGQPQHF. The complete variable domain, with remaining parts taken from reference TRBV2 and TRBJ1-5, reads EPEVTQTPSHQVTQMGQEVILRCVPISNHLYFYWYRQILGQKVEFLVSFYNNEISEKSEIFDDQFSVERPDGSNFTLKIRSTKLEDSAMYFCASSTGTGGQPQHFGDGTRLSIL.

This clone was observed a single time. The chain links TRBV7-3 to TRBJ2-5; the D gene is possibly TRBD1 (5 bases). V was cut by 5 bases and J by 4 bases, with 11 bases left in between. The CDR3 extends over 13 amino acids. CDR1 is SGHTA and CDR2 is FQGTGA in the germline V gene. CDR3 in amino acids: CASSQGHLETQYF. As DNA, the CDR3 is TGTGCCAGCAGCCAAGGACATTTAGAGACCCAGTACTTC.

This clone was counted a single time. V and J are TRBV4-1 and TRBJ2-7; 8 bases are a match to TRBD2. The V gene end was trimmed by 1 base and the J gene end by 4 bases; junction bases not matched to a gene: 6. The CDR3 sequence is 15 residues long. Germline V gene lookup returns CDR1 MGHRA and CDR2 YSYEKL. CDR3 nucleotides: TGCGCCAGCAGCCAAGGGAGCGGGAGTCAGTACGAGCAGTACTTC. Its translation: CASSQGSGSQYEQYF.